The 25 T cell receptor beta chains below come from one sample, sequenced in a study of cytomegalovirus exposure and HLA in healthy donors. This PCR relied on a set of 60 Vbeta primers and 13 Jbeta primers. Sequencing was performed with immunoSEQ multiplex PCR; in TCRdb, only in-frame clones are kept and a portion is missing. The sample consists of 120,000 or so clones, about 74% of them appearing once. The specimen was PBMCs. The receptors shown here come from a man aged 25-45 years in good health and CMV-seronegative.

In DNA form, the CDR3 reads TGTGCCAGCAGCTTAGTGAGGGGGGGGTTCACTGAAGCTTTCTTT. Amino acid sequence: CASSLVRGGFTEAFF. V usage is TRBV11-2 and J usage is TRBJ1-1; tentatively, D is TRBD1 (6 bases). V lost 1 base, J lost 4 bases, and 13 bases lay in between. This CDR3 contains 15 residues. The germline V gene has CDR1 SGHAT and CDR2 FQNNGV.

The chain's CDR3 is CASSAWGEGRGNTGELFF. In DNA form, the CDR3 reads TGCGCCAGCAGTGCATGGGGAGAAGGCAGGGGGAACACCGGGGAGCTGTTTTTT. The J gene is TRBJ2-2, the V gene TRBV10-1; the D gene is possibly TRBD1 (6 bases). This CDR3 region has 18 residues. Looked up from germline, CDR1 is WNHNN and CDR2 is SYGVQD (reference sequence). The V end lost 4 bases, the J end lost 1 base, and 19 bases lay between the germline ends.

V and J are TRBV9 and TRBJ2-3; 9 bases match TRBD2. This CDR3 is built from 13 residues. V was clipped by 4 bases and J by 6 bases; unmatched bases: 3. Germline V gene lookup returns CDR1 SGDLS and CDR2 YYNGEE. The CDR3 reads CASSSGGKDTQYF. The CDR3 region has the DNA TGTGCCAGCAGCAGCGGGGGGAAGGATACGCAGTATTTT.

The chain employs TRBV7-9 and TRBJ2-1; TRBD2 matches 13 bases. CDR3 length: 17 amino acids. Germline V lookup: CDR1 SEHNR, CDR2 FQNEAQ (reference sequence). V gave up 1 base and J gave up 4 bases; unmatched junction bases: 4. CDR3 protein: CASSLGTSGSIYNEQFF. The CDR3, as DNA: TGTGCCAGCAGCTTAGGGACTAGCGGGAGTATATACAATGAGCAGTTCTTC.

V gene TRBV29-1 combines with J gene TRBJ2-3; 10 bases map to TRBD2. Germline CDR1 reads SQVTM; CDR2 reads ANQGSEA. The CDR3 covers 14 residues. The junction had 9 bases not matched to a gene; V was cut back by 8 bases and J by 4 bases. The CDR3 here is CSPTASGGADTQYF. For the CDR3, the DNA is TGCAGCCCGACGGCTAGCGGGGGCGCAGATACGCAGTATTTT.

The DNA of the CDR3 is TGCAGCGCTGGGACAGCCTTGGACTATGGCTACACCTTC. It encodes CSAGTALDYGYTF. The gene calls are TRBV29-1 and TRBJ1-2; 7 nucleotides agree with TRBD1. Germline trimming cut 7 bases from V and 3 bases from J; bases unmatched to any gene: 8. The CDR3 totals 13 residues. Germline CDR1 SQVTM, CDR2 ANQGSEA. Full variable domain (missing parts from reference TRBV29-1 and TRBJ1-2): SAVISQKPSRDICQRGTSLTIQCQVDSQVTMMFWYRQQPGQSLTLIATANQGSEATYESGFVIDKFPISRPNLTFSTLTVSNMSPEDSSIYLCSAGTALDYGYTFGSGTRLTVV.

The chain carries TRBV6-5 and TRBJ2-5; 10 positions agree with TRBD1. The better agreement between TRBJ2-7 and the DNA end casts doubt on the J call. The CDR3 has 15 residues. Germline values: CDR1 MNHEY, CDR2 SVGAGI. CDR3 nucleotide sequence: TGTGCCAGCAGACCGCCCGGGACAGGGGCCTACGAGCAGTACTTC. The encoded protein is CASRPPGTGAYEQYF.

The chain employs TRBV7-9 and TRBJ1-2; D is undetermined. The germline CDR1 and CDR2 sequences are SEHNR and FQNEAQ (reference sequence). V was clipped by 5 bases and J by 8 bases, with 15 bases between them. The CDR3 is 13 amino acids. The CDR3 bases are TGTGCCAGCAGCATAGAGGGAGGGTCCGGCTACACCTTC. Its translation is CASSIEGGSGYTF.

This clone was counted a few times. This sequence joins TRBV7-2 and TRBJ1-6, with D maybe TRBD1 (6 bases). Deletions cut 10 bases from V and 1 base from J, with 11 bases between. Germline assignment: CDR1 SGHTA and CDR2 FQGNSA. CDR3 length: 14 amino acids. In DNA, the CDR3 is TGTGCCACCTTAGGGGGATCCTATAATTCACCCCTCCACTTT. Encoded protein: CATLGGSYNSPLHF.

The chain employs TRBV18 and TRBJ2-4; tentative D call: TRBD1 (5 bases). CDR1 KGHSH and CDR2 LQKENI come from the germline V gene. This CDR3 region has 16 residues. The V and J ends lost 3 bases and 0 bases respectively, with 12 bases between them. CDR3 DNA: TGTGCCAGCTCACCGGGGCAGGTTATAGCCAAAAACATTCAGTACTTC. Translation gives CASSPGQVIAKNIQYF.

V usage is TRBV6-1 and J usage is TRBJ1-2; a possible D gene is TRBD1 (6 bases). Trimming took 7 bases from V and 3 from J, leaving 15 bases between them. The CDR3 covers 14 residues. Germline V lookup: CDR1 MNHNS, CDR2 SASEGT. CDR3 loop: CASTKMSGDYGYTF. CDR3 in DNA: TGTGCCAGCACTAAGATGTCAGGGGACTATGGCTACACCTTC.

The chain joins TRBV9 to TRBJ1-3; TRBD1 agrees at 7 bases. V dropped 4 bases and J dropped 2; count of bases not matched to a gene: 3. Germline V CDR1 and CDR2: SGDLS, YYNGEE. The CDR3 has 14 amino acids. CDR3: CASSMTGTGNTIYF. The CDR3 region has the DNA TGTGCCAGCAGCATGACAGGGACTGGAAACACCATATATTTT.

The V call is TRBV19, the J call TRBJ2-7; D is possibly TRBD1 (6 bases). Germline-derived CDR1 and CDR2 are LNHDA and SQIVND (reference sequence). Trimming shortened V by 5 bases and J by 3 bases, and 17 bases separated the two germline ends. The CDR3 runs to 15 residues. CDR3 protein: CASSVGTSGGYEQYF. The CDR3 coding sequence is TGTGCCAGTAGTGTCGGGACAAGTGGAGGCTACGAGCAGTACTTC.

The V gene is TRBV11-2, the J gene TRBJ2-2, with TRBD1 as a possible D gene (6 bases). The V gene's germline CDR1 is SGHAT and CDR2 FQNNGV. V was pared by 5 bases and J by 3 bases, with 13 bases between. The CDR3 contains 15 residues. This CDR3 reads CASSAGTLDTGELFF. Written as DNA, the CDR3 is TGTGCCAGCAGCGCCGGGACACTAGACACCGGGGAGCTGTTTTTT.

The chain recombines TRBV21-1 with TRBJ1-5; the D segment call TRBD1 is taken from the table without a DNA check. TRBV21-1 is classified as a pseudogene. The CDR3 is 15 residues long. The CDR3: CASSAGGHSNQPQHF. The CDR3 DNA follows: TGTGCCAGCAGCGCCGGTGGGCATAGCAATCAGCCCCAGCATTTT.

This sequence joins TRBV5-1 and TRBJ2-1; 12 bases align to TRBD2. The CDR3 consists of 17 residues. With 3 bases clipped from V and 7 bases from J, the junction kept 11 bases outside the gene matches. Germline V gene data show CDR1 as SGHRS and CDR2 as YFSETQ. The CDR3 spells CASSSTSGSPALNEQFF. CDR3 sequence (DNA): TGCGCCAGCAGCTCGACTAGCGGGAGCCCCGCACTAAATGAGCAGTTCTTC.

The chain joins TRBV7-6 to TRBJ1-2, with 7 bases aligning to TRBD1. The germline V gene encodes CDR1 SGHVS and CDR2 FNYEAQ. Unmatched junction bases numbered 9, after V lost 5 bases and J lost 3 bases. The CDR3 is made up of 15 amino acids. The CDR3 reads CASSTRQGPYYGYTF. CDR3 DNA sequence: TGTGCCAGCAGCACCCGACAGGGCCCGTACTATGGCTACACCTTC.

This rearrangement joins TRBV28 to TRBJ1-4; 9 bases agree with TRBD1. The V gene's germline CDR1 is MDHEN and CDR2 SYDVKM. The CDR3 has 16 residues. V gave up 2 bases and J gave up 4 bases; unmatched junction bases: 5. In nucleotides, the CDR3 is TGTGCCAGCAGTTTAGATAGGACAGGGGTTAATGAAAAACTGTTTTTT. Protein sequence: CASSLDRTGVNEKLFF.

This chain links TRBV10-2 with TRBJ1-5; perhaps TRBD1 as D (5 bases). CDR3 size: 12 residues. Germline values: CDR1 WSHSY, CDR2 SAAADI. Trimming removed 6 bases from V and 5 bases from J, with 8 bases in between. For the CDR3, the DNA is TGCGCCAGCAGGTCGGGGGATCAGCCCCAGCATTTT. Amino acids: CASRSGDQPQHF.

The chain has TRBV19 and TRBJ1-4, with 9 bases that match TRBD1. Germline V gene sequence: CDR1 LNHDA, CDR2 SQIVND (reference sequence). The J segment lost 0 bases and the V segment lost 5 bases, leaving 4 bases of the junction unmatched. The CDR3 consists of 16 residues. CDR3 nucleotide sequence: TGTGCCAGTAGTGACAGGGGGACTGCAACTAATGAAAAACTGTTTTTT. This translates into CASSDRGTATNEKLFF. The variable domain in full, with the rest retrieved from reference TRBV19 and TRBJ1-4, is DGGITQSPKYLFRKEGQNVTLSCEQNLNHDAMYWYRQDPGQGLRLIYYSQIVNDFQKGDIAEGYSVSREKKESFPLTVTSAQKNPTAFYLCASSDRGTATNEKLFFGSGTQLSVL.

The chain links TRBV10-1 to TRBJ2-7; 9 nucleotides agree with TRBD2. The CDR3 totals 16 residues. From germline, CDR1 is WNHNN and CDR2 SYGVQD (reference sequence). J was trimmed by 2 bases and V by 2 bases; bases with no gene match: 7. CDR3 protein: CASSERLAGRAYEQYF. Here the CDR3 DNA reads TGCGCCAGCAGTGAGAGGCTAGCGGGACGAGCCTACGAGCAGTACTTC.

The table lists this clone with a count of one. The V gene is TRBV28, the J gene TRBJ2-7; a weak D match, TRBD1 (5 bases). V was cut by 5 bases and J by 6 bases, with 8 bases left in between. CDR3 length: 11 residues. CDR1 and CDR2 from the germline V gene are MDHEN and SYDVKM. CDR3 coding DNA: TGTGCCAGCAGTAGCAGGGCCGAGCAGTACTTC. As protein: CASSSRAEQYF.

V and J are TRBV28 and TRBJ2-5; 10 positions match TRBD1. CDR1 and CDR2 (germline): MDHEN, SYDVKM. This CDR3 is 13 amino acids long. J lost 3 bases, V lost 10 bases, and 5 bases had no gene match. CDR3 nucleotide sequence: TGTGCCACCCGAGGACAGGGGGAAGAGACCCAGTACTTC. It translates to CATRGQGEETQYF. Full variable domain (rest looked up from reference TRBV28 and TRBJ2-5): DVKVTQSSRYLVKRTGEKVFLECVQDMDHENMFWYRQDPGLGLRLIYFSYDVKMKEKGDIPEGYSVSREKKERFSLILESASTNQTSMYLCATRGQGEETQYFGPGTRLLVL.

This chain connects TRBV7-8 to TRBJ2-7; TRBD2 is a possible D gene (5 bases). The germline CDR1 and CDR2 sequences are SGHVS and FQNEAQ. Deletions cut 1 base from V and 2 bases from J, with 9 bases between. The CDR3 spans 14 residues. The CDR3 reads CASSLGGGPYEQYF. In nucleotides, the CDR3 is TGTGCCAGCAGCTTAGGAGGAGGACCCTACGAGCAGTACTTC.

V and J are TRBV10-3 and TRBJ2-5; D is ambiguous. CDR3 size: 13 residues. The V and J ends lost 2 bases and 5 bases respectively, with 9 bases between them. CDR1 is ENHRY, CDR2 SYGVKD, per germline. DNA of the CDR3: TGTGCCATCAGTGAGAACAGTCAGGAGACCCAGTACTTC. Its translation: CAISENSQETQYF.